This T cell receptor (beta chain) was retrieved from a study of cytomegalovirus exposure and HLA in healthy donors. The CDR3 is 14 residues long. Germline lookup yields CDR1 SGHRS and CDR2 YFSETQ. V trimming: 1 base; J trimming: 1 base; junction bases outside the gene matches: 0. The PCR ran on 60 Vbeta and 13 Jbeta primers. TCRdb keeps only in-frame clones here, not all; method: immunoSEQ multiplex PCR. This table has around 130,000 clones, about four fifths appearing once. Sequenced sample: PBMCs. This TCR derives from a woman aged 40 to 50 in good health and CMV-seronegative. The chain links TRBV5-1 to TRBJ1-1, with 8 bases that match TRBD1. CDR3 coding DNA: TGCGCCAGCAGCTTGACAGGGGGGAACACTGAAGCTTTCTTT. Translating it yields CASSLTGGNTEAFF.